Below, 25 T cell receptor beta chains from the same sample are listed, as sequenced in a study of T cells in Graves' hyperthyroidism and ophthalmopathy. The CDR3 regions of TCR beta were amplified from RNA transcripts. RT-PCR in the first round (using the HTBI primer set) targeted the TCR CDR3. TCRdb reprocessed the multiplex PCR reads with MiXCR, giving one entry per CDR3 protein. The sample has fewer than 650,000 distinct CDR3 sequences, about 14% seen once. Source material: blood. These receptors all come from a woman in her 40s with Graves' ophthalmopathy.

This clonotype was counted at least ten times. In DNA, the CDR3 is TGTGCCAGCAGCCCCGACATGACACGACCGATGAACACTGAAGCTTTCTTT. Translating it yields CASSPDMTRPMNTEAFF. The J gene is TRBJ1-1, the V gene TRBV6-4; D is unresolved. V shed 6 bases and J shed 0 bases, with 20 bases lying between them. CDR1 MRHNA and CDR2 SNTAGT come from the germline V gene. This CDR3 comprises 17 residues.

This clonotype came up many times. The CDR3 DNA reads TGTGCCAGCAGTCCAACGGCACTAGCATTTGGGGAGACCCAGTACTTC. Its translation is CASSPTALAFGETQYF. The chain recombines TRBV7-3 with TRBJ2-5, with D tentatively TRBD2 (6 bases). The CDR3 is made up of 16 amino acids. Germline CDR1 reads SGHTA; CDR2 reads FQGTGA. V lost 6 bases and J lost 5, with 22 bases in between.

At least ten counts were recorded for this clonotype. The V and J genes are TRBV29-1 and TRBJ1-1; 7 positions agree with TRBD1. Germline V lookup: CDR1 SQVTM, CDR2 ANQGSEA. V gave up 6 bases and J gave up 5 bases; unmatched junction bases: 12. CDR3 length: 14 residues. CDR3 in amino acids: CSVLTTTGRTEAFF. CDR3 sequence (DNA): TGCAGCGTCCTAACGACGACAGGGAGGACTGAAGCTTTCTTT. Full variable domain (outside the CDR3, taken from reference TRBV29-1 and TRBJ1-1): SAVISQKPSRDICQRGTSLTIQCQVDSQVTMMFWYRQQPGQSLTLIATANQGSEATYESGFVIDKFPISRPNLTFSTLTVSNMSPEDSSIYLCSVLTTTGRTEAFFGQGTRLTVV.

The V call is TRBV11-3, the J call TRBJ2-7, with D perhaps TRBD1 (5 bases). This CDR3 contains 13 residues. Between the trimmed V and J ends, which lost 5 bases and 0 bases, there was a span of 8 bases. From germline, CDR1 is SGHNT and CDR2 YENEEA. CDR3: CASSATASYEQYF. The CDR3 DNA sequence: TGTGCCAGCAGCGCGACAGCCTCCTACGAGCAGTACTTC.

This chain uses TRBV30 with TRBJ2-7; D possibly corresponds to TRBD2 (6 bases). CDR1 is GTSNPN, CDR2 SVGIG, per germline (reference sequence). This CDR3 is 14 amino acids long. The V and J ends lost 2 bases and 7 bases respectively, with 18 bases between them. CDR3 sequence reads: CAWSIPGGTWEQYF. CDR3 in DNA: TGTGCCTGGAGTATCCCTGGGGGGACCTGGGAGCAGTACTTC.

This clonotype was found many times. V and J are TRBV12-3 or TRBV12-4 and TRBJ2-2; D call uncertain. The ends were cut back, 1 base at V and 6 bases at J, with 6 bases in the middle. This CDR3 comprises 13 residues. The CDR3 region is CASSLEESGELFF. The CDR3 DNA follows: TGTGCCAGCAGTTTAGAGGAATCCGGGGAGCTGTTTTTT.

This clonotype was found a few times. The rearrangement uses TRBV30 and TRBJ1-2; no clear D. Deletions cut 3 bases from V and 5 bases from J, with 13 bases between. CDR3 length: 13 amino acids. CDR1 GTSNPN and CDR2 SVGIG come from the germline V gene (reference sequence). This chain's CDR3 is CAWSATGGYGYTF. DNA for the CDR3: TGTGCCTGGAGCGCCACCGGAGGTTATGGCTACACCTTC.

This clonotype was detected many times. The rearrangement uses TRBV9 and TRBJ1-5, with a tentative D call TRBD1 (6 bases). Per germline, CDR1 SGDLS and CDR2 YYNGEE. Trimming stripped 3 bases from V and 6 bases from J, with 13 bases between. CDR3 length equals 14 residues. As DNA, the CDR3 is TGTGCCAGCAGCGAGGGGGGGATGGGTCAGCCCCAGCATTTT. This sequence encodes CASSEGGMGQPQHF.

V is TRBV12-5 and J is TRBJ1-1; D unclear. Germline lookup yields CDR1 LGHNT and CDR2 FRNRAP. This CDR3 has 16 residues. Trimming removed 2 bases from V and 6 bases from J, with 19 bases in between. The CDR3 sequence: CASGLSPRAGGAEAFF. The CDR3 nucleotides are TGTGCTAGTGGTTTGTCCCCCCGGGCAGGAGGCGCTGAAGCTTTCTTT.

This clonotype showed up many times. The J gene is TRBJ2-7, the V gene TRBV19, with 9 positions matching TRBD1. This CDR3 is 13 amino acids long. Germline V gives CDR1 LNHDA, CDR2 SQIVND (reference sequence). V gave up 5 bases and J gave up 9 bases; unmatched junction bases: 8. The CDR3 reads CASSAEYRGRQYF. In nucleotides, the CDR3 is TGTGCCAGTAGTGCCGAATACAGGGGGCGGCAGTACTTC.

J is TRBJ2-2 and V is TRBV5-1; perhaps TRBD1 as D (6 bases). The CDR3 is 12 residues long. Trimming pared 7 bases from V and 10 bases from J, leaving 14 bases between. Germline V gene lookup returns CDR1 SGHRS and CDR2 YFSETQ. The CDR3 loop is CASAETGKELFF. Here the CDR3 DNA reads TGCGCCAGCGCCGAGACAGGAAAGGAGCTGTTTTTT. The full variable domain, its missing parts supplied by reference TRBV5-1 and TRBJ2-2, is KAGVTQTPRYLIKTRGQQVTLSCSPISGHRSVSWYQQTPGQGLQFLFEYFSETQRNKGNFPGRFSGRQFSNSRSEMNVSTLELGDSALYLCASAETGKELFFGEGSRLTVL.

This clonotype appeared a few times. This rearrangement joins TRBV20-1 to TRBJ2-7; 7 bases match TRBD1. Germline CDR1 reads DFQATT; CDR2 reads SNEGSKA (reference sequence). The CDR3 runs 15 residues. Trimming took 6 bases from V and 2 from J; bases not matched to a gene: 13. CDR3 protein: CSAISGTAPTYEQYF. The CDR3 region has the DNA TGCAGTGCCATTTCCGGGACAGCACCAACCTACGAGCAGTACTTC.

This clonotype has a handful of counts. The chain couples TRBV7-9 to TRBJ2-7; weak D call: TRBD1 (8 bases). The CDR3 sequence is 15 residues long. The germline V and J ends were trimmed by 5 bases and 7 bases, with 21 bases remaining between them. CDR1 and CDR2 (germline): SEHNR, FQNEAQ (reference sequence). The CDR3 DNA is TGTGCCAGCAGCACGGGACAGGCGGGAGTGGGAGAGCAGTACTTC. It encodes CASSTGQAGVGEQYF.

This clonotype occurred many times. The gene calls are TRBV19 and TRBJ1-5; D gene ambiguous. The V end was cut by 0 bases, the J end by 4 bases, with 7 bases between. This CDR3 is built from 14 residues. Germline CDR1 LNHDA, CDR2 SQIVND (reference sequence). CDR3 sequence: CASSIDHPNQPQHF. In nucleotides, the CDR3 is TGTGCCAGTAGTATAGATCACCCTAATCAGCCCCAGCATTTT.

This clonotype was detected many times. As DNA, the CDR3 is TGCAGTGCTAGACCGAACACCGGGGAGCTGTTTTTT. It encodes CSARPNTGELFF. V is TRBV20-1 and J is TRBJ2-2, with no clear D. The CDR3 has 12 residues. Germline V gives CDR1 DFQATT, CDR2 SNEGSKA (reference sequence). With 2 bases removed from V and 0 bases from J, the gap between germline ends came to 1 base.

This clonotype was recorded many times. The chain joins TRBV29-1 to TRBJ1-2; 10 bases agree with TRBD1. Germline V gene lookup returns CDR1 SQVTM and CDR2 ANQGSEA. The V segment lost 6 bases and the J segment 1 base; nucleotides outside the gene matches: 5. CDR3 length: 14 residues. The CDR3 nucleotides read TGCAGCGTCCCGGACAGGGGGGATAACTATGGCTACACCTTC. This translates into CSVPDRGDNYGYTF.

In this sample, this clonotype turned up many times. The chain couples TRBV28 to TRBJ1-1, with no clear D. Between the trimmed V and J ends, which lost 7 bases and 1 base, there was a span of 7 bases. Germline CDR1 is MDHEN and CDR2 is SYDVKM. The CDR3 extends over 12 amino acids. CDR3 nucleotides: TGTGCCAGCACCCACCAGAACACTGAAGCTTTCTTT. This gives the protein CASTHQNTEAFF.

CDR3 nucleotides: TGCACGGCCGGCGGGAGGGCCTCCGAGCAGTACTTC. Translating it yields CTAGGRASEQYF. The chain combines TRBV29-1 with TRBJ2-7; 9 nucleotides match TRBD2. CDR3 length equals 12 residues. Germline CDR1 SQVTM, CDR2 ANQGSEA.

The CDR3 sequence: CASSDQGFASVTYEQYF. As DNA, the CDR3 is TGTGCCAGCAGTGACCAGGGGTTCGCTAGCGTAACCTACGAGCAGTACTTC. The V call is TRBV6-4, the J call TRBJ2-7; possibly TRBD1 or TRBD2 for D (6 bases each). Germline V gene data show CDR1 as MRHNA and CDR2 as SNTAGT. V lost 2 bases, J lost 2 bases, and 19 bases lay in between. There are 17 residues in the CDR3.

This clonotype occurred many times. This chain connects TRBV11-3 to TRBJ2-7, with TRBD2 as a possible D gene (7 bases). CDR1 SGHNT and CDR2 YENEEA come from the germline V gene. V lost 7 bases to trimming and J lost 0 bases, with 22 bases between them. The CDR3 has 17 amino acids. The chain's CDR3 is CASKPRGIAGASYEQYF. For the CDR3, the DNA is TGTGCCAGCAAACCGAGGGGGATAGCGGGTGCCTCCTACGAGCAGTACTTC.

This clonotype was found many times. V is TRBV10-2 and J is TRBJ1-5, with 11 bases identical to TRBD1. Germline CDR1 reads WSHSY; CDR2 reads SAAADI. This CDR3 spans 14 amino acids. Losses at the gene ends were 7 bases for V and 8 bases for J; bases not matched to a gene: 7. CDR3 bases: TGCGCCAGCACCGAGGACAGGGGGCGAGAGCCCCAGCATTTT. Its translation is CASTEDRGREPQHF.

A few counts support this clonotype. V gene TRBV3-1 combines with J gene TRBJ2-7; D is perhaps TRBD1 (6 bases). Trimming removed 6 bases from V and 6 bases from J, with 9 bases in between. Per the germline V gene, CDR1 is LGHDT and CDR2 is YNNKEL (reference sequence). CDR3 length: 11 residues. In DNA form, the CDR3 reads TGTGCCAGCAGAGGACAGCTCGAGCAGTACTTC. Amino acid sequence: CASRGQLEQYF.

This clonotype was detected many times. The CDR3, as DNA: TGTGCCAGCAGTAACACGGGGGCTTTCTTT. The encoded protein is CASSNTGAFF. V is TRBV2 and J is TRBJ1-1; D uncertain. Germline CDR1 SNHLY, CDR2 FYNNEI. Deletions cut 5 bases from V and 11 bases from J, with 9 bases between. There are 10 residues in the CDR3.

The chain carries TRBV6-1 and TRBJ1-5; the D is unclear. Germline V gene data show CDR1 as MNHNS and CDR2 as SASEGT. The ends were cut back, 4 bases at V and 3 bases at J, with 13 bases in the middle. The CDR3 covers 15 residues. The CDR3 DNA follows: TGTGCCAGCAGTGGCTTGGGTTCGGACAATCAGCCCCAGCATTTT. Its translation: CASSGLGSDNQPQHF.

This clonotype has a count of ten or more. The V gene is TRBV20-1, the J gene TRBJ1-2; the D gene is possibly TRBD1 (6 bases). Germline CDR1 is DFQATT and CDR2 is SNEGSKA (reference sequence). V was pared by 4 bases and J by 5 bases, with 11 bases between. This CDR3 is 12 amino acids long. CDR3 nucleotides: TGCAGTGCTAAACGGACAGAATATGGCTACACCTTC. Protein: CSAKRTEYGYTF.